What follows are 5 T cell receptor beta chains derived from one specimen sequenced in a study of shared clonotypes between healthy human individuals. The table came from immunoSEQ multiplex PCR; TCRdb's copy has only in-frame clones and leaves some out. There are over 2 million clones in the sample; 90% to 95% occur only once, and 0.1% to 0.15% lies in the top ten. Sequenced material: naive CD4+ T cells sorted from blood. Subset: CD45RA+ positively selected. The receptors here all came from a man aged 18 to 30 in good health.

CDR3 sequence reads: CASSNAQKNTGELFF. The CDR3 coding sequence is TGCGCCAGCAGCAATGCACAGAAGAACACCGGGGAGCTGTTTTTT. The rearrangement joins TRBV5-1 to TRBJ2-2; D not certain. The CDR3 loop spans 15 amino acids. Germline V gene lookup returns CDR1 SGHRS and CDR2 YFSETQ. V was pared by 4 bases and J by 1 base, with 11 bases between.

The chain is built from TRBV7-3 and TRBJ2-1; TRBD1 matches 8 bases. Germline loops: CDR1 SGHTA, CDR2 FQGTGA. The CDR3 is 15 amino acids. Trimming cost V 5 bases and J 5 bases; bases outside gene matches: 8. The DNA of the CDR3 is TGTGCCAGCAGCCCGACGGGACAGGAAAACAATGAGCAGTTCTTC. This gives the protein CASSPTGQENNEQFF.

The V gene is TRBV6-1, the J gene TRBJ1-3; 8 nucleotides match TRBD1. J gave up 5 bases and V 1 base, and 10 bases lay outside the gene matches. The CDR3 is 17 residues long. In germline, CDR1 is MNHNS, CDR2 SASEGT. CDR3 nucleotides: TGTGCCAGCAGTGAAGTGGGCTTTCGACAGGGGAGAAACACCATATATTTT. Translated, it gives CASSEVGFRQGRNTIYF.

The rearrangement uses TRBV20-1 and TRBJ2-7; no clear D. CDR3 length equals 11 residues. Between the trimmed V and J ends, which lost 1 base and 7 bases, there was a span of 8 bases. Per the germline V gene, CDR1 is DFQATT and CDR2 is SNEGSKA (reference sequence). This chain's CDR3 is CSARGILEQYF. As DNA, the CDR3 is TGCAGTGCTAGAGGTATCCTGGAGCAGTACTTC.

This clone appeared a single time. The DNA of the CDR3 is TGTGCCAGCAGCGTCGGGACAGGGTCGGCCGGGGAGCTGTTTTTT. Translating it yields CASSVGTGSAGELFF. The V call is TRBV11-3, the J call TRBJ2-2, with TRBD1 matching 9 bases. Germline V gene lookup returns CDR1 SGHNT and CDR2 YENEEA. The J segment lost 6 bases and the V segment lost 5 bases, leaving 7 bases of the junction unmatched. This CDR3 is 15 amino acids long.